One sample yielded the 15 T cell receptor beta chains listed below, sequenced in a study of siplizumab effects on memory and regulatory T cells. Profiling relied on immunoSEQ multiplex PCR, and the TCRdb table lists in-frame clones only, not all of them. The sample gives fewer than 100,000 clones, approximately 95% of which show up once; about 18% is in the top ten. The sample was CD8+ T cells sorted from blood. The receptors were sampled from a human donor in good health.

This clone appeared a single time. This chain links TRBV4-1 with TRBJ2-7; D is possibly TRBD1 or TRBD2 (5 bases each). Trimming stripped 1 base from V and 3 bases from J, with 10 bases between. Germline V gives CDR1 MGHRA, CDR2 YSYEKL. CDR3 length: 14 residues. CDR3 protein: CASSQGGLDYEQYF. The CDR3 region has the DNA TGCGCCAGCAGCCAAGGGGGGTTGGACTACGAGCAGTACTTC.

V and J are TRBV28 and TRBJ2-1, with TRBD1 matching 9 bases. Germline CDR1 is MDHEN and CDR2 is SYDVKM. J lost 8 bases, V lost 3 bases, and 11 bases had no gene match. CDR3 length: 16 amino acids. The CDR3 DNA reads as TGTGCCAGCAGTTTTCCCACAGGGGGCTGGGGCGATGAGCAGTTCTTC. Translation: CASSFPTGGWGDEQFF.

The genes are TRBV19 and TRBJ1-1; 7 nucleotides agree with TRBD1. CDR1 and CDR2 from the germline V gene are LNHDA and SQIVND (reference sequence). V dropped 6 bases and J dropped 4; count of bases not matched to a gene: 11. The CDR3 has 15 amino acids. CDR3 in DNA: TGTGCCAGTAGATTAGGTTTTAGGGGGCTCACTGAAGCTTTCTTT. It specifies CASRLGFRGLTEAFF.

The V and J genes are TRBV5-8 and TRBJ2-5; 8 bases agree with TRBD1. This CDR3 is 14 amino acids long. With 4 bases clipped from V and 2 bases from J, the junction kept 4 bases outside the gene matches. From germline, CDR1 is SGHTS and CDR2 YDEGEE. This chain's CDR3 is CASSIGQGQETQYF. CDR3 DNA sequence: TGTGCCAGCAGCATCGGACAGGGACAAGAGACCCAGTACTTC.

This chain uses TRBV18 with TRBJ2-7; D not certain. V lost 2 bases and J lost 5, with 7 bases in between. Germline CDR1 reads KGHSH; CDR2 reads LQKENI. CDR3 length: 12 amino acids. CDR3 in amino acids: CASSPSRHEQYF. The CDR3 nucleotides read TGTGCCAGCTCACCATCGAGACACGAGCAGTACTTC.

By frequency in the sample, this clone is medium-sized. The chain's CDR3 is CAWSMGTEAFF. CDR3 bases: TGTGCCTGGAGTATGGGCACTGAAGCTTTCTTT. The J gene is TRBJ1-1, the V gene TRBV30; no clear D gene. Trimming stripped 2 bases from V and 4 bases from J, with 5 bases between. The CDR3 consists of 11 residues. Per germline, CDR1 GTSNPN and CDR2 SVGIG (reference sequence).

J is TRBJ1-2 and V is TRBV5-6; D is undetermined. CDR3 length: 11 amino acids. Germline loops: CDR1 SGHDT, CDR2 YYEEEE. V was cut by 5 bases and J by 7 bases, with 9 bases left in between. This CDR3 is CASSLGPGYTF. DNA for the CDR3: TGTGCCAGCAGTCTCGGCCCTGGCTACACCTTC.

This CDR3 is CASSLGDRLPHTEAFF. The CDR3 DNA reads TGCGCCAGCAGCTTGGGAGATAGACTACCACACACTGAAGCTTTCTTT. This chain connects TRBV5-1 to TRBJ1-1; D not resolved. The CDR3 is made up of 16 amino acids. Germline V lookup: CDR1 SGHRS, CDR2 YFSETQ. V was pared by 0 bases and J by 3 bases, with 15 bases between.

This chain uses TRBV29-1 with TRBJ2-7; unclear D gene. CDR1 is SQVTM, CDR2 ANQGSEA, per germline. Trimming took off 4 bases at V and 5 bases at J, with 12 bases between the two ends. The CDR3 runs 12 residues. The CDR3 DNA is TGCAGCGTTGTGGGTCCCATGGACGAGCAGTACTTC. Its protein product is CSVVGPMDEQYF.

The gene calls are TRBV7-6 and TRBJ1-3; D remains ambiguous. This CDR3 contains 15 residues. Trimming removed 4 bases at V and 7 bases at J, with 17 bases between. Germline V gene lookup returns CDR1 SGHVS and CDR2 FNYEAQ. The CDR3 sequence is CASSSRDSGENTIYF. Here the CDR3 DNA reads TGTGCCAGCAGCTCCCGGGATTCTGGGGAGAACACCATATATTTT.

The J gene is TRBJ2-7, the V gene TRBV4-2, with TRBD2 identical over 9 bases. Germline V gives CDR1 LGHNA, CDR2 YNFKEQ. With 5 bases clipped from V and 6 bases from J, the junction kept 14 bases outside the gene matches. The CDR3 covers 16 residues. As DNA, the CDR3 is TGTGCCAGCAGCGACCCCAGTAGCGGGAGTCAGCGCGAGCAGTACTTC. Translation: CASSDPSSGSQREQYF.

The chain links TRBV9 to TRBJ1-1; D is ambiguous. Looked up from germline, CDR1 is SGDLS and CDR2 is YYNGEE. The ends were cut back, 0 bases at V and 0 bases at J, with 12 bases in the middle. CDR3 length equals 16 residues. CDR3 sequence (DNA): TGTGCCAGCAGCGTAGGGCCAGCGGCGGTGAACACTGAAGCTTTCTTT. Translated: CASSVGPAAVNTEAFF.

This rearrangement joins TRBV6-5 to TRBJ2-7, with TRBD2 identical over 7 bases. After removal of 4 bases from V and 6 bases from J, the junction contained 6 bases not matched to a gene. The CDR3 has 13 amino acids. CDR1 is MNHEY and CDR2 is SVGAGI in the germline V gene. This chain's CDR3 is CASSSSGRGEQYF. CDR3 coding DNA: TGTGCCAGCAGTTCTAGCGGCCGGGGCGAGCAGTACTTC.

This clone has more than one count but fewer than ten. The chain recombines TRBV7-9 with TRBJ1-1, with 8 bases aligning to TRBD1. This CDR3 has 14 residues. Unmatched junction bases numbered 2, after V lost 4 bases and J lost 1 base. CDR1 SEHNR and CDR2 FQNEAQ come from the germline V gene (reference sequence). CDR3 sequence: CASSSGTGNTEAFF. DNA for the CDR3: TGTGCCAGCAGCTCAGGGACAGGGAACACTGAAGCTTTCTTT. Looking up the rest from reference TRBV7-9 and TRBJ1-1 gives the full variable domain: DTGVSQNPRHKITKRGQNVTFRCDPISEHNRLYWYRQTLGQGPEFLTYFQNEAQLEKSRLLSDRFSAERPKGSFSTLEIQRTEQGDSAMYLCASSSGTGNTEAFFGQGTRLTVV.

Notes on this clone: At one end, the junction sequence differs from germline, possibly due to a read error. This sequence joins TRBV2 and TRBJ2-3, with 11 bases identical to TRBD2. CDR3 size: 17 residues. The germline V gene encodes CDR1 SNHLY and CDR2 FYNNEI. CDR3 nucleotides: TGTGCCAGCAGCGAAGCGCCGGGACTAGCGGGCACAGATACGCAGTATTTT. Protein: CASSEAPGLAGTDTQYF.